This T cell receptor (beta chain) was profiled in a study of patients and donors after allogeneic stem cell transplantation. TCRdb fed the RT-PCR reads into MiXCR, producing one record per CDR3 protein. The table lists some 960,000 distinct CDR3 sequences, approximately 19% of them singletons. Trimming took off 6 bases at V and 0 bases at J, with 26 bases between the two ends. CDR1 and CDR2 (germline): MNHNS, SASEGT. CDR3 length: 19 residues. This TCR came from a human donor who was either an allogeneic HSCT recipient or a stem cell or donor lymphocyte infusion donor (not recorded which). It is not recorded whose cells these are; they may come from a transplant donor. Input material: blood, either unsorted or a sorted T cell fraction (not recorded which). The chain carries TRBV6-1 and TRBJ1-1; tentatively, D is TRBD1 (6 bases). The CDR3 spells CASSHLFRTDLTLNTEAFF. CDR3 DNA: TGTGCCAGCAGCCATCTCTTTAGGACAGACTTGACTTTGAACACTGAAGCTTTCTTT.